This TCR beta chain stems from a study of blood T cell repertoires in COVID-19. Study-level information: PBMCs, B-cell-depleted T cells, or T cells were the source of the cDNA or gDNA that made up the material.

The authors' processing: Counts of nucleated cells, estimated from reference gene primer amplification, were obtained. Assay used: immunoSEQ multiplex PCR; TCRdb lists only in-frame clones, some missing. V, J and clone size were drawn from that table, and D and trimming were deduced from the DNA. The table records about 220,000 clones, roughly 86% of them present only once. The specimen sequenced was peripheral blood. This clonotype was obtained from a woman in her twenties or thirties who had recovered from COVID-19.

The CDR3: CASSLRSGGYNEQFF. Here the CDR3 DNA reads TGTGCCAGCAGCTTACGTAGCGGGGGCTACAATGAGCAGTTCTTC. The V and J genes are TRBV11-2 and TRBJ2-1; the match to TRBD2 covers 9 bases. Germline V gene sequence: CDR1 SGHAT, CDR2 FQNNGV. V trimming: 2 bases; J trimming: 3 bases; junction bases outside the gene matches: 2. The CDR3 has 15 amino acids.